Many counts were recorded for the clone carrying this T cell receptor (beta chain). No antigen is known for it. The data derive from a study of T-cell reconstitution after alpha-beta-depleted transplantation in children. Preparation of the TCRbeta library involved a method that used unique molecular identifiers. TCRdb fed the PCR reads into MiXCR, producing one record per CDR3 protein. The sample has hundreds of thousands of distinct CDR3 sequences, 9.5% to 13% seen once. Study-wide findings and caveats: At around two months after transplant, the alpha-beta T cells were reportedly derived from several hundred expanded clones that came from non-depleted graft cells. Newly produced T cells mostly provided counts and TCRbeta diversity after one year, as hyperexpanded clones declined.

This material consisted of PBMCs, taken before TCRalphabeta/CD19-depleted stem cell transplant. This receptor was obtained from a child younger than two with acute myeloid leukemia, due to receive a stem cell transplant.

CDR3 protein: CASSLDRGHYGYTF. The CDR3 DNA is TGTGCCAGCAGCTTGGACAGGGGGCACTATGGCTACACCTTC. The chain couples TRBV5-5 to TRBJ1-2, with 9 bases lining up with TRBD1. CDR1 and CDR2 (germline): SGHKS, YYEKEE (reference sequence). The CDR3 loop spans 14 amino acids. Trimming cost V 0 bases and J 3 bases; bases outside gene matches: 0.